This paragraph covers one T cell receptor beta chain sequence. This clone was observed a handful of times. Its antigen remains undetermined. Base qualities are not at hand, and no much larger clone is one base apart. This sample is drawn from a study of PD-L1 blockade in urothelial cancer (TCRdb year 2017). Notes on the research overall: Therapy was started at some point between 2012 and 2014 for all patients, and atezolizumab 1,200 mg was administered intravenously every 3 weeks. Blood samples yielded a median of roughly 150,000 T cells and some 80,000 unique TCRs, with median clonality 0.080. Nine patients reached durable clinical benefit, while 20 patients did not. The study was an exploratory multi-omic analysis of somatic, immune and clinical correlates of response to PD-L1 blockade with atezolizumab in urothelial cancer. Pretreatment blood TCR-seq was available for about 30 patients, at least one posttreatment blood collection was obtained for around 25 patients, and tumor TCR-seq was available for around 25 patients. An ECOG performance status of 0 or 1 was recorded for the patients, and 0 to 3 prior chemotherapy regimens had been received by the patients. About 90% of the 29 patients were males with bladder-origin urothelial cancer, and about 60% of the 29 reported a prior smoking history. Pretreatment tumor samples, along with matched peripheral blood serially collected before and after atezolizumab treatment, were subjected to TCR sequencing. Durable clinical benefit was defined as a progression-free survival longer than 6 months, and TCR features were additionally tested against progression-free survival and overall survival. Blood samples were analyzed at two time points: 3 weeks after treatment start (second dose) and 6 weeks after treatment start. Whole exome sequencing and RNA sequencing of pretreatment tumors were performed alongside TCR sequencing in the same patients.

The junction shows trimming of 2 bases on V and 4 bases on J, and the gene matches do not reach 4 bases of it. Including cysteine and phenylalanine, the CDR3 has 13 amino acids. Only the CDR3 part of the read is kept: 39 bases, read in frame from the first base. CDR1 and CDR2 (SQVTM, ANQGSEA) derive from the germline V gene. What the authors observed across the whole study: Because of the small sample size (n ≈ 31) and the many exploratory analyses performed, the results are intended to be regarded as hypothesis-generating. A pretreatment peripheral blood TCR clonality below the median was linked to improved progression-free and overall survival. Patients with durable benefit showed greater expansion of tumor-associated TCR clones in peripheral blood 3 weeks after starting treatment (n of about 20, p = 0.022).

Synthetic TCR analog templates were spiked into each PCR to estimate absolute template abundance from read counts. TCRbeta CDR3 regions were amplified from genomic DNA with bias-controlled V and J gene primers using the immunoSEQ assay. Rearranged TCRbeta segments were sequenced at approximately 20X coverage. The study's processing was this. Sequencing errors were corrected by clustering and CDR3s were annotated against IMGT to assign V, D and J genes. Downstream analyses used only productive TCRbeta rearrangements and left out out-of-frame or stop-codon sequences. To compute clonality, Shannon entropy was normalized by the log of the number of unique productive sequences and then subtracted from one. Fisher's exact test with Benjamini-Hochberg correction, using a cutoff of adjusted p below 0.01, was how clones that differed between time points or between blood and tumor were identified. Sourced from immuneACCESS, this table was stored by TCRdb with only in-frame sequences that have V and J called. A share of the clones is absent; for the studies checked, an unresolved V gene accounts for under half, and the remainder has no known explanation. V, J and clone size are taken as reported in that table, and D and trimming were inferred from the DNA itself. The sample profile shows about 88,000 clones; 80% to 90% of them were found once. The top ten constitute roughly 0.97% of the sample.

Taken with the paper, the label for time point translates to: pretreatment peripheral blood. A cohort of 25 to 30 patients with locally advanced or metastatic urothelial carcinoma, treated at Memorial Sloan Kettering on a trial protocol, was included. Peripheral blood mononuclear cells were collected pretreatment and during treatment, with between 1 and 8 total time points obtained per patient. The Qiagen DNeasy Blood extraction kit was used to purify genomic DNA from total PBMCs and tumor samples. PBMCs were collected pretreatment and during treatment, and were isolated and stored as previously described.

Recombination linked TRBV29-1 to TRBJ1-2; 7 bases in the middle match TRBD1. The receptor's source is a woman older than 75 with urothelial cancer. Here the sequenced sample was PBMCs, taken around atezolizumab (anti-PD-L1) treatment. CDR3 loop: CSVEPQGTYGYTF. The nucleotide sequence is TGCAGCGTTGAACCACAGGGGACCTATGGCTACACCTTC.